These 29 T cell receptor beta chains came from one sample sequenced in a study of blood T cells in healthy people across ages. Next came a second PCR, run for about 7 to 12 cycles, which used a sample-barcoded 5' primer along with a J-beta primer mix. TCRdb reprocessed the 5' RACE reads with MiXCR, giving one entry per CDR3 protein. The sample lists 750,000 to 950,000 distinct CDR3 sequences, roughly 53% occurring once. Source material: blood. These TCRs come from a man older than 75 in good health.

The CDR3 is CASNRGMENEQYF. CDR3 coding DNA: TGTGCCAGCAACCGCGGGATGGAAAACGAGCAGTACTTC. The chain is built from TRBV2 and TRBJ2-7; perhaps TRBD2 as D (6 bases). Between the trimmed V and J ends, which lost 7 bases and 5 bases, there was a span of 15 bases. Germline CDR1 is SNHLY and CDR2 is FYNNEI. CDR3 length: 13 residues.

The chain joins TRBV20-1 to TRBJ1-1; D is ambiguous. The CDR3 is made up of 12 amino acids. Per the germline V gene, CDR1 is DFQATT and CDR2 is SNEGSKA (reference sequence). The V end was cut by 0 bases, the J end by 2 bases, with 4 bases between. The CDR3 region is CSAREPNTEAFF. CDR3 DNA: TGCAGTGCTAGAGAGCCTAACACTGAAGCTTTCTTT.

The rearrangement links TRBV4-1 to TRBJ1-1; D is unclear. Trimming removed 0 bases from V and 5 bases from J, with 16 bases in between. The CDR3 runs to 16 residues. The germline V gene has CDR1 MGHRA and CDR2 YSYEKL. The CDR3 protein is CASSQDAAGSRTEAFF. CDR3 DNA sequence: TGCGCCAGCAGCCAAGATGCGGCAGGTTCGAGGACTGAAGCTTTCTTT.

The CDR3 sequence: CSVESRTYGYTF. The CDR3 coding sequence is TGCAGCGTTGAAAGCAGGACGTATGGCTACACCTTC. This chain joins TRBV29-1 and TRBJ1-2; D unclear. The CDR3 runs to 12 residues. Per germline, CDR1 SQVTM and CDR2 ANQGSEA. V was shortened by 2 bases and J by 5 bases, with 9 bases between the two germline ends.

This clonotype was seen once. The V gene is TRBV10-3, the J gene TRBJ1-6; the D is unclear. The V end lost 6 bases, the J end lost 8 bases, and 11 bases lay between the germline ends. The germline V gene encodes CDR1 ENHRY and CDR2 SYGVKD. The CDR3 has 13 amino acids. The CDR3 bases are TGTGCCATCAGCCCACAGAGAGATTCACCCCTCCACTTT. This codes for CAISPQRDSPLHF.

The J gene is TRBJ2-5, the V gene TRBV7-2; D gene uncertain. The V and J ends lost 6 bases and 11 bases respectively, with 22 bases between them. CDR1 is SGHTA, CDR2 FQGNSA, per germline. The CDR3 totals 14 residues. The CDR3 nucleotides are TGTGCCAGCAGAGCGAGTTCGGGCTACAATGAGCAGTACTTC. This encodes CASRASSGYNEQYF.

The CDR3 protein is CSASPPGGGYEKLFF. CDR3 DNA sequence: TGCAGTGCTAGTCCCCCCGGGGGAGGGTATGAAAAACTGTTTTTT. V is TRBV20-1 and J is TRBJ1-4, with D possibly matching TRBD1 (5 bases). From germline, CDR1 is DFQATT and CDR2 SNEGSKA (reference sequence). The CDR3 has 15 residues. The V gene lost 3 bases and the J gene lost 6 bases, with 17 bases spanning the gap.

There are a few counts of this clonotype. The chain has TRBV7-2 and TRBJ2-3, with D perhaps matching TRBD1 (6 bases). Trimming pared 3 bases from V and 14 bases from J, leaving 18 bases between. Germline CDR1 reads SGHTA; CDR2 reads FQGNSA. The CDR3 length is 13 residues. The CDR3 bases are TGTGCCAGCAGCTTCGCTCAGGACAGATACGCGTATTTT. Translating it yields CASSFAQDRYAYF.

The sample holds one count of this clonotype. The chain carries TRBV7-2 and TRBJ2-1; tentative D call: TRBD2 (6 bases). This CDR3 comprises 13 residues. Looked up from germline, CDR1 is SGHTA and CDR2 is FQGNSA. V lost 0 bases and J 12 bases, leaving 12 bases between the germline ends. The CDR3 bases are TGTGCCAGCAGCTTAGCGCGGGGAGTAGGGCAGTTCTTC. As protein: CASSLARGVGQFF. Full variable domain (missing parts from reference TRBV7-2 and TRBJ2-1): GAGVSQSPSNKVTEKGKDVELRCDPISGHTALYWYRQSLGQGLEFLIYFQGNSAPDKSGLPSDRFSAERTGGSVSTLTIQRTQQEDSAVYLCASSLARGVGQFFGPGTRLTVL.

The chain couples TRBV6-6 to TRBJ2-3, with D uncertain. The germline gives CDR1 MNHNY, CDR2 SVGAGI (reference sequence). The CDR3 covers 15 residues. Trimming stripped 11 bases from V and 4 bases from J, with 22 bases between. The CDR3: CAAARSRRMSDTQYF. The CDR3 DNA is TGTGCCGCGGCCCGGTCCCGGCGAATGTCAGATACGCAGTATTTT.

A single count supports this clonotype. This chain joins TRBV11-2 and TRBJ2-3; possibly TRBD1 for D (5 bases). The V end lost 1 base, the J end lost 3 bases, and 14 bases lay between the germline ends. This CDR3 has 16 residues. The germline gives CDR1 SGHAT, CDR2 FQNNGV. CDR3 sequence: CASSLGGRVGTDTQYF. The CDR3 DNA sequence: TGTGCCAGCAGCTTAGGAGGCAGGGTAGGAACAGATACGCAGTATTTT.

The chain has TRBV11-3 and TRBJ2-7; 7 bases are shared with TRBD2. Germline CDR1 is SGHNT and CDR2 is YENEEA. V lost 4 bases to trimming and J lost 1 base; unmatched junction nucleotides: 1. CDR3 length: 13 residues. CDR3: CASSWGLSYEQYF. DNA of the CDR3: TGTGCCAGCAGCTGGGGACTATCCTACGAGCAGTACTTC.

The V call is TRBV4-1, the J call TRBJ2-1; TRBD2 matches 9 bases. J lost 5 bases, V lost 1 base, and 9 bases had no gene match. This CDR3 has 17 amino acids. The germline V gene has CDR1 MGHRA and CDR2 YSYEKL. CDR3 amino acids: CASSQGRTSGFHNEQFF. The CDR3 bases are TGCGCCAGCAGCCAAGGCCGTACTAGCGGGTTTCACAATGAGCAGTTCTTC.

This clonotype has a handful of counts. This chain joins TRBV28 and TRBJ2-5; 9 nucleotides line up with TRBD1. Germline values: CDR1 MDHEN, CDR2 SYDVKM. This CDR3 has 15 amino acids. J lost 5 bases, V lost 7 bases, and 11 bases had no gene match. CDR3 region: CASTAVTGGVETQYF. DNA for the CDR3: TGTGCCAGCACCGCCGTCACAGGGGGCGTGGAGACCCAGTACTTC.

This chain uses TRBV27 with TRBJ2-7; 11 nucleotides match TRBD1. Germline CDR1 reads MNHEY; CDR2 reads SMNVEV (reference sequence). The CDR3 totals 15 residues. V lost 5 bases and J lost 1; bases outside the gene matches: 4. In nucleotides, the CDR3 is TGTGCCAGCAGTGTCCGGGACAGGGGGTCCTACGAGCAGTACTTC. Translated, it gives CASSVRDRGSYEQYF.

V gene TRBV11-2 combines with J gene TRBJ2-7; 12 bases agree with TRBD2. Germline V gene sequence: CDR1 SGHAT, CDR2 FQNNGV. V shed 1 base, J shed 2 bases, and the junction held 3 bases outside the gene matches. The CDR3 covers 16 residues. CDR3 in DNA: TGTGCCAGCAGCTTAGGACTAGCGGGAGCCGCCTACGAGCAGTACTTC. The encoded protein is CASSLGLAGAAYEQYF.

The chain has TRBV6-2 or TRBV6-3 and TRBJ2-1, with 9 bases lining up with TRBD2. CDR3 length equals 18 residues. Trimming at V came to 10 bases and at J to 0 bases, leaving 16 bases not matched to a gene. Germline lookup yields CDR1 MNHEY and CDR2 SVGEGT. In DNA, the CDR3 is TGTGCCATCGAGGCCGGCAGGGGTAGCGGGAGCTCCTACAATGAGCAGTTCTTC. As protein: CAIEAGRGSGSSYNEQFF.

The chain couples TRBV20-1 to TRBJ2-1; perhaps TRBD1 as D (6 bases). Deletions cut 5 bases from V and 8 bases from J, with 16 bases between. The CDR3 is 13 residues long. Per the germline V gene, CDR1 is DFQATT and CDR2 is SNEGSKA (reference sequence). In DNA, the CDR3 is TGCAGTGCTGGGATGGGGGCGTCGGATGAGCAGTTCTTC. Its translation is CSAGMGASDEQFF.

The chain employs TRBV12-3 or TRBV12-4 and TRBJ2-1; TRBD2 aligns across 14 bases. The CDR3 contains 16 residues. Trimming removed 4 bases from V and 10 bases from J; junction bases left unmatched: 9. In nucleotides, the CDR3 is TGTGCCAGCAGTTCTCGGACTAGCGGGAGGATAGGGGAGCAGTTCTTC. Protein product: CASSSRTSGRIGEQFF.

Written as DNA, the CDR3 is TGTGCCAGCAGTGATCCCAACAGGGGAAGTCAGTACTTC. As protein: CASSDPNRGSQYF. The J gene is TRBJ2-4, the V gene TRBV25-1, with TRBD1 identical over 7 bases. V shed 3 bases and J 12 bases; nucleotides not matched to a gene: 8. This CDR3 spans 13 amino acids. The germline V gene encodes CDR1 MGHDK and CDR2 SYGVNS. Combining the CDR3 with reference TRBV25-1 and TRBJ2-4 gives the whole variable domain EADIYQTPRYLVIGTGKKITLECSQTMGHDKMYWYQQDPGMELHLIHYSYGVNSTEKGDLSSESTVSRIRTEHFPLTLESARPSHTSQYLCASSDPNRGSQYFGAGTRLSVL.

J is TRBJ2-3 and V is TRBV10-3; no definite D call. V was shortened by 8 bases and J by 0 bases, with 12 bases between the two germline ends. CDR1 ENHRY and CDR2 SYGVKD come from the germline V gene. CDR3 length: 14 amino acids. In nucleotides, the CDR3 is TGTGCCATCTCGGTGGGCGATAGCACAGATACGCAGTATTTT. Translating gives CAISVGDSTDTQYF.

The V gene is TRBV25-1, the J gene TRBJ2-1, with 9 bases aligning to TRBD1. V shed 6 bases and J 3 bases; nucleotides not matched to a gene: 0. The CDR3 is 13 residues long. Germline lookup yields CDR1 MGHDK and CDR2 SYGVNS. The CDR3 DNA reads as TGTGCCAGCAGGGACAGGGGCTACAATGAGCAGTTCTTC. It translates to CASRDRGYNEQFF.

This clonotype came up a few times. The chain combines TRBV29-1 with TRBJ2-7, with D perhaps being TRBD1 or TRBD2 (5 bases each). CDR3 length: 11 residues. The germline V and J ends were trimmed by 5 bases and 4 bases, with 9 bases remaining between them. Germline loops: CDR1 SQVTM, CDR2 ANQGSEA. CDR3 residues: CSVRDQYEQYF. Written as DNA, the CDR3 is TGCAGCGTTAGGGACCAATACGAGCAGTACTTC.

The table lists this clonotype with a few counts. The chain recombines TRBV28 with TRBJ2-7; D may be TRBD1 (7 bases). V shed 4 bases and J shed 0 bases, with 19 bases lying between them. Germline V gene sequence: CDR1 MDHEN, CDR2 SYDVKM. CDR3 length: 17 amino acids. CDR3 amino acids: CASSYPRRGLPSYEQYF. The CDR3 bases are TGTGCCAGCAGTTACCCCCGGAGGGGGCTCCCCTCCTACGAGCAGTACTTC.

The V and J genes are TRBV4-1 and TRBJ2-3; no definite D call. The germline gives CDR1 MGHRA, CDR2 YSYEKL. The length of the CDR3 is 16 residues. Trimming stripped 0 bases from V and 14 bases from J, with 24 bases between. This CDR3 is CASSQEYSRSHRYAYF. In DNA form, the CDR3 reads TGCGCCAGCAGCCAAGAGTACTCCCGCTCGCACAGATACGCGTATTTT.

The V and J genes are TRBV28 and TRBJ2-5, with D tentatively TRBD2 (5 bases). This CDR3 region has 13 residues. The V and J ends lost 10 bases and 1 base respectively, with 13 bases between them. From germline, CDR1 is MDHEN and CDR2 SYDVKM. CDR3 sequence (DNA): TGTGCCACCTCCCGGACTTTCCAAGAGACCCAGTACTTC. Translated, it gives CATSRTFQETQYF.

Ten or more counts support this clonotype. This may arise from a read error, as a much more abundant clone is one base away. The chain uses TRBV10-3 and TRBJ2-7; D remains ambiguous. Germline loops: CDR1 ENHRY, CDR2 SYGVKD. This CDR3 has 13 residues. Trimming cost V 1 base and J 7 bases, with 11 bases left between them. The chain's CDR3 is CAISEWIYNEQYF. The CDR3 region has the DNA TGTGCCATCAGTGAGTGGATATACAATGAGCAGTACTTC.

V is TRBV7-6 and J is TRBJ2-3; D could derive from TRBD1 or TRBD2 (5 bases each). Germline CDR1 and CDR2: SGHVS and FNYEAQ. V dropped 2 bases and J dropped 2 bases, with 8 bases sitting between them. This CDR3 region has 14 residues. The CDR3 protein is CASSLTGTTDTQYF. Here the CDR3 DNA reads TGTGCCAGCAGCTTAACGGGGACCACAGATACGCAGTATTTT.

The V call is TRBV5-1, the J call TRBJ2-1; D tentatively reads TRBD1 or TRBD2 (7 bases each). Deletions cut 5 bases from V and 1 base from J, with 16 bases between. Germline loops: CDR1 SGHRS, CDR2 YFSETQ. The CDR3 loop spans 16 amino acids. The CDR3 region is CASRSTGRVSYNEQFF. The CDR3 DNA follows: TGCGCCAGCAGATCGACAGGGAGGGTTTCCTACAATGAGCAGTTCTTC.